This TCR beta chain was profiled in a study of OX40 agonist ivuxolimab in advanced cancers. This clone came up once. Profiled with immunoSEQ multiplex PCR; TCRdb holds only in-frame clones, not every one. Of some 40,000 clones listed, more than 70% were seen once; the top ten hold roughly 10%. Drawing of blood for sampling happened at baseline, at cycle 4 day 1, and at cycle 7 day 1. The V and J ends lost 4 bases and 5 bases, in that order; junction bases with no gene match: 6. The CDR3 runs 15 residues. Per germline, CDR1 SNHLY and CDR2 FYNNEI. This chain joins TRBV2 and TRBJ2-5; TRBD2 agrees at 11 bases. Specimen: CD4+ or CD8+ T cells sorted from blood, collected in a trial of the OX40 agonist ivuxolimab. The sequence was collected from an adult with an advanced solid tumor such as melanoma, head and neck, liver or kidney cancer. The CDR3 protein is CASSAQLAGAETQYF. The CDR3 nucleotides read TGTGCCAGCAGTGCCCAACTAGCGGGAGCTGAGACCCAGTACTTC.